This T cell receptor (beta chain) was captured in a study of PD-1 blockade in mismatch repair-deficient tumors (dated by TCRdb to 2016 to 2017). At the level of the whole study: Between late 2013 and late 2016, roughly 78 consecutive patients with approximately 12 mismatch repair-deficient cancer types, all previously treated and progressing, were enrolled in the trial. Deep sequencing of TCR CDR3 regions was used to track tumor-associated T cell clones in peripheral blood of patients responding to PD-1 blockade. What the authors observed across the whole study: Rapid expansion after pembrolizumab followed by contraction, generally before radiologic responses, was shown by tumor-resident clones, which were often undetectable in blood before treatment.

The CDR3 numbers 13 residues from cysteine through phenylalanine. Only the CDR3 DNA stays, 39 bases, in frame from base 1. CDR1 is given as MNHEY and CDR2 as SMNVEV, both from the germline V gene (reference sequence). V gives up 5 bases and J gives up 9 bases, and the segment between their germline ends measures 14 bases. The table lists this clone with many counts. Its recognized antigen is unknown. No much larger clone exists at a distance of one base, and base qualities are not known. Mismatch repair deficiency in every enrolled patient was established by polymerase chain reaction or immunohistochemistry. TCR sequencing was carried out for three patients who responded to pembrolizumab therapy. The phase II trial prospectively tested pembrolizumab PD-1 blockade in advanced mismatch repair-deficient cancers regardless of tissue of origin. Peripheral blood T cell samples were gathered serially, both before PD-1 blockade started and at multiple time points afterward. Blood sampling times were reported as weeks after the first pembrolizumab dose.

Receptors were amplified or captured by the immunoSEQ multiplex PCR assay. Sourced from immuneACCESS, this table was stored by TCRdb with only in-frame sequences that have V and J called. A share of the clones is absent; for the studies checked, an unresolved V gene accounts for under half, and the remainder has no known explanation. The sample table records 120,000 or so clones; more than 85% of these occur just once. Clones ranked in the top ten supply roughly 14% of the sample. This clonotype was sampled from an adult with mismatch repair-deficient cancer. The chain links TRBV27 with TRBJ2-1; the best D guess is TRBD2, with 5 bases matching. The specimen comprised peripheral blood, sampled 44 weeks after starting pembrolizumab. The sequenced DNA is TGTGCCAGCAGTGCCACTAGTGAGGGTGAGCAGTTCTTC. Its translation is CASSATSEGEQFF.